The 9 T cell receptor beta chains listed next were all sequenced from one sample in a study of T cells expressing NK-cell markers. TCRdb reprocessed the 5' RACE reads, with one entry per CDR3 protein and no DNA. The sample table sets out some 460,000 distinct CDR3 sequences. Sequenced sample: blood T cells: a sorted CD56 or NKG2C T cell subset, CD4+ or CD8+ T cells, or bulk PBMC T cells (not recorded which). These receptors were obtained from a woman aged 45-60 years in good health.

The CDR3 loop is CASTGTSGRSNTGELFF. The chain couples TRBV6-2 or TRBV6-3 to TRBJ2-2; TCRdb calls TRBD2, which cannot be checked without DNA. The CDR3 totals 17 residues. CDR1 MNHEY and CDR2 SVGEGT come from the germline V gene.

This sequence joins TRBV20-1 and TRBJ2-7; the D call from TCRdb, TRBD2, cannot be confirmed without DNA. Germline CDR1 is DFQATT and CDR2 is SNEGSKA (reference sequence). The CDR3 runs to 14 residues. CDR3 in amino acids: CSAYQLAEGQEQYF.

J is TRBJ1-2 and V is TRBV6-1. The CDR3 runs to 14 residues. Germline values: CDR1 MNHNS, CDR2 SASEGT. The CDR3 region is CASSEAFSLYGYTF.

V and J are TRBV5-1 and TRBJ1-1; TCRdb returns TRBD1, unconfirmable since there is no DNA. Germline loops: CDR1 SGHRS, CDR2 YFSETQ. The CDR3 is made up of 15 amino acids. The CDR3 sequence is CASSFWSRGEWEAFF.

The chain has TRBV7-3 and TRBJ2-5; the D call of TRBD1 rests on TCRdb alone, since no DNA is present to check it. Per the germline V gene, CDR1 is SGHTA and CDR2 is FQGTGA. The CDR3 is made up of 13 amino acids. CDR3 region: CASARGSEETQYF. The full variable domain, rest sourced from reference TRBV7-3 and TRBJ2-5, is GAGVSQTPSNKVTEKGKYVELRCDPISGHTALYWYRQSLGQGPEFLIYFQGTGAADDSGLPNDRFFAVRPEGSVSTLKIQRTERGDSAVYLCASARGSEETQYFGPGTRLLVL.

The rearrangement links TRBV12-3 or TRBV12-4 to TRBJ2-1; checking the TCRdb D call of TRBD2 is not possible without DNA. The CDR3 is 13 amino acids. CDR3 in amino acids: CASRREGGREQFF.

The chain joins TRBV7-3 to TRBJ2-7; TCRdb indicates TRBD2, and absent DNA this call remains unverified. The CDR3 sequence is 13 residues long. Germline V lookup: CDR1 SGHTA, CDR2 FQGTGA. The CDR3 loop reads CASSLTGDSPQYF.

This chain links TRBV6-6 with TRBJ2-6; as DNA is missing, the TRBD1 call by TCRdb cannot be tested. Germline V gives CDR1 MNHNY, CDR2 SVGAGI (reference sequence). The CDR3 runs 16 residues. CDR3 amino acids: CASIDARGSGANVLTF.

This chain uses TRBV11-2 with TRBJ2-7; TCRdb's D call of TRBD1 is untestable without DNA. CDR1 and CDR2 (germline): SGHAT, FQNNGV. The CDR3 spans 14 residues. CDR3 residues: CASSPLASYYEQYF.